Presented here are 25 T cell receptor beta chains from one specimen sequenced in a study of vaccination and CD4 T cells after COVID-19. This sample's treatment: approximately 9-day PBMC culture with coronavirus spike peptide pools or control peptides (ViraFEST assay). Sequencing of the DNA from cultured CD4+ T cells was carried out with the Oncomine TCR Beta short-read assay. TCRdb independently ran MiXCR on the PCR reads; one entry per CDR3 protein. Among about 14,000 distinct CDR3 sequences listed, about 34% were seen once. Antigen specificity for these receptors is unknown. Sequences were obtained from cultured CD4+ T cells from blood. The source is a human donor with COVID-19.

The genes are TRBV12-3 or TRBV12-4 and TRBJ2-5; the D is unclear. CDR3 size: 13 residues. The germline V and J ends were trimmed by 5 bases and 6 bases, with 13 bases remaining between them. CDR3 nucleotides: TGTGCCAGCAGTAAGGTAGTCGTGAAGACCCAGTACTTC. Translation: CASSKVVVKTQYF.

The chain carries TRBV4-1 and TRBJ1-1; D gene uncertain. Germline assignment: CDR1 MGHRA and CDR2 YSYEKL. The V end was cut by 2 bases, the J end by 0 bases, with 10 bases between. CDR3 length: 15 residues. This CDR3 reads CASSQHPGLNTEAFF. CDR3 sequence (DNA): TGCGCCAGCAGCCAACACCCCGGATTGAACACTGAAGCTTTCTTT.

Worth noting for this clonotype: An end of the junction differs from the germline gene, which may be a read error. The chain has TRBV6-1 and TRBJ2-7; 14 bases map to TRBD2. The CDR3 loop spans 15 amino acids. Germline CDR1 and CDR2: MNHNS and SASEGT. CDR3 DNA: TGTGCCAGCAGTCCCAACCGACTAGCGGGGGGGGAGCAGTGCTTC. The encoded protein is CASSPNRLAGGEQCF.

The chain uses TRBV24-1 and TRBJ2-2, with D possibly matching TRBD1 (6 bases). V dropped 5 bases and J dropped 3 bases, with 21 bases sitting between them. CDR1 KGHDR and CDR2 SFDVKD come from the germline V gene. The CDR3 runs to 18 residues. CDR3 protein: CATSVKTTGSLHTGELFF. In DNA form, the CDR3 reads TGTGCCACCAGTGTAAAGACCACAGGGAGCCTACACACCGGGGAGCTGTTTTTT.

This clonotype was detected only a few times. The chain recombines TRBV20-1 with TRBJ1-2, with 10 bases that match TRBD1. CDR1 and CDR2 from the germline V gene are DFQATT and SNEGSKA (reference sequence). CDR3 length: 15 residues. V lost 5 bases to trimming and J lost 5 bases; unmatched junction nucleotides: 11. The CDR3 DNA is TGCAGTGCTCCAGACGGGGACAGGGGCCGATATGGCTACACCTTC. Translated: CSAPDGDRGRYGYTF.

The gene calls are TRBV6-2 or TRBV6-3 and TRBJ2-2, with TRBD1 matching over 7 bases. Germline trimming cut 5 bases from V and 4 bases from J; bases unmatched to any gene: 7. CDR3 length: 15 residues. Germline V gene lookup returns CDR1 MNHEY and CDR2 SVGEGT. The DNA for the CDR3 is TGTGCCAGCAGTGCAGACAGGGCGGGCACCGGGGAGCTGTTTTTT. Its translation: CASSADRAGTGELFF.

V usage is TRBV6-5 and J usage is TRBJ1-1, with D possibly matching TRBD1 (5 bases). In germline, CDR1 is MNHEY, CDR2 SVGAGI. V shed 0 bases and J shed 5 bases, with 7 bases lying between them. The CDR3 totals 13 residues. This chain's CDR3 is CASSYSGGTEAFF. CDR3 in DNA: TGTGCCAGCAGTTACTCGGGGGGAACTGAAGCTTTCTTT.

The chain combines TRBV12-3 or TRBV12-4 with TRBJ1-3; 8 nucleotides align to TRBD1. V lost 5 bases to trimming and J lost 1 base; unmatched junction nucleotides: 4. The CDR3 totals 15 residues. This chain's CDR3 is CASSRQGASGNTIYF. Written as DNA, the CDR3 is TGTGCCAGCAGTCGGCAGGGGGCATCTGGAAACACCATATATTTT.

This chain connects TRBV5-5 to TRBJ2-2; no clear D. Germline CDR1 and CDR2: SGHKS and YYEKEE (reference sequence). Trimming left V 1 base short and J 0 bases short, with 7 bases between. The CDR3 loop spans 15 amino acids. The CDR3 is CASSLRPTNTGELFF. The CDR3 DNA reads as TGTGCCAGCAGCTTGAGGCCGACGAACACCGGGGAGCTGTTTTTT. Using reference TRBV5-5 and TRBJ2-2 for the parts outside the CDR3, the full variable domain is DAGVTQSPTHLIKTRGQQVTLRCSPISGHKSVSWYQQVLGQGPQFIFQYYEKEERGRGNFPDRFSARQFPNYSSELNVNALLLGDSALYLCASSLRPTNTGELFFGEGSRLTVL.

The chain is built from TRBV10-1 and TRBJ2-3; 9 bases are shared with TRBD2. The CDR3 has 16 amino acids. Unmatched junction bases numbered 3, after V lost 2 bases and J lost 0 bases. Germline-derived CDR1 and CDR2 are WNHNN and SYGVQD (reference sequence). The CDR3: CASSEERGVSTDTQYF. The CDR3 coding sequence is TGCGCCAGCAGTGAGGAGCGGGGGGTGAGCACAGATACGCAGTATTTT.

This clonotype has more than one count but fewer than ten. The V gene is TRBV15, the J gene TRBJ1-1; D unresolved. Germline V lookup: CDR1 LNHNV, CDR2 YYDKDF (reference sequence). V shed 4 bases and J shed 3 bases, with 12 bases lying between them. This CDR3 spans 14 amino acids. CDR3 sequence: CATSTGSRHTEAFF. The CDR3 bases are TGTGCCACCAGCACGGGGTCTAGGCACACTGAAGCTTTCTTT.

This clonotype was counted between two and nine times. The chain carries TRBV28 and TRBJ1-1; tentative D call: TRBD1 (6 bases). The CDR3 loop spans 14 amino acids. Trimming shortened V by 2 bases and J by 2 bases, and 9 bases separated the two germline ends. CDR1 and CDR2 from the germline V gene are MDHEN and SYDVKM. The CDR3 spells CASSLAGANTEAFF. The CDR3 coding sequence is TGTGCCAGCAGTTTAGCGGGGGCCAACACTGAAGCTTTCTTT. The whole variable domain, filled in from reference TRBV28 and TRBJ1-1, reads DVKVTQSSRYLVKRTGEKVFLECVQDMDHENMFWYRQDPGLGLRLIYFSYDVKMKEKGDIPEGYSVSREKKERFSLILESASTNQTSMYLCASSLAGANTEAFFGQGTRLTVV.

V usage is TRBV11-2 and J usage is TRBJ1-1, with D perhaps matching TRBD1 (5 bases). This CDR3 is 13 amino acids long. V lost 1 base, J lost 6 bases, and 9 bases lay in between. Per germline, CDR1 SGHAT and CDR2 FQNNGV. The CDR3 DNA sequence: TGTGCCAGCAGCTTAGCAGGACAAGCTGAAGCTTTCTTT. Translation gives CASSLAGQAEAFF.

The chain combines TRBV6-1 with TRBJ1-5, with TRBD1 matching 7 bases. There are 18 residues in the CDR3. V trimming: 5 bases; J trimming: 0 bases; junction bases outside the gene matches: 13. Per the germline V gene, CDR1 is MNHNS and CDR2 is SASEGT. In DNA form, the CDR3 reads TGTGCCAGCAGTCCCCTCCACCGGGACAGAGATAGCAATCAGCCCCAGCATTTT. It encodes CASSPLHRDRDSNQPQHF.

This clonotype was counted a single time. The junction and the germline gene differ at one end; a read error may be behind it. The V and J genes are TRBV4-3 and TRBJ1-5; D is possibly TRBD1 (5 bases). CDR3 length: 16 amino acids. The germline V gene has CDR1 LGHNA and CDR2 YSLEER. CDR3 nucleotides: TGCGCCAGCAGCCAAGAGACAGAGTATAGCAGTCAGCCCCAGCATTTT. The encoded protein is CASSQETEYSSQPQHF.

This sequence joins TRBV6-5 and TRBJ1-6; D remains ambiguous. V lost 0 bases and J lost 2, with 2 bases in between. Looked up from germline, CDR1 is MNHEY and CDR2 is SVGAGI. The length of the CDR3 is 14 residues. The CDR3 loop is CASSYSTYNSPLHF. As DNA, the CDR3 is TGTGCCAGCAGTTACTCCACCTATAATTCACCCCTCCACTTT.

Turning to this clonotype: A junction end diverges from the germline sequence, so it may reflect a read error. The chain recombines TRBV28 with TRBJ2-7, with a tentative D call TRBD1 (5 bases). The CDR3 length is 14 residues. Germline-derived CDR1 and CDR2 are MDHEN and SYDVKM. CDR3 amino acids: CASSSIRQSYGQYF. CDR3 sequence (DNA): TGTGCCAGCAGTTCAATCCGACAGTCCTACGGGCAGTACTTC.

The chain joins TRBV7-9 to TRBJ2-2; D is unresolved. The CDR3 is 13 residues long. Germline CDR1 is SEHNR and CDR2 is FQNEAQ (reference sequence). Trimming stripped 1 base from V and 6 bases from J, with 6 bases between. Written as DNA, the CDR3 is TGTGCCAGCAGCTTAGTTAATGCCGGGGAGCTGTTTTTT. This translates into CASSLVNAGELFF.

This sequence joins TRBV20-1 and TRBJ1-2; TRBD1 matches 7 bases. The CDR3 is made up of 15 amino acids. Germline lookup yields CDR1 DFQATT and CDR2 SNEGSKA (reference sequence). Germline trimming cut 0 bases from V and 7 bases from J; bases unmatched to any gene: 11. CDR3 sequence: CSARDPEQGLAGYTF. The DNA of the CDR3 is TGCAGTGCTAGAGATCCGGAACAGGGGCTGGCTGGCTACACCTTC.

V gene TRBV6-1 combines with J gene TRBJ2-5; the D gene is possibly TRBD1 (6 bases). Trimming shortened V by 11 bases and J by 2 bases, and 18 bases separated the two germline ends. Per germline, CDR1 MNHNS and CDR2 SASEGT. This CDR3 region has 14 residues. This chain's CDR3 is CAGGLGTGQETQYF. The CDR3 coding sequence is TGTGCCGGGGGCTTGGGGACGGGGCAAGAGACCCAGTACTTC.

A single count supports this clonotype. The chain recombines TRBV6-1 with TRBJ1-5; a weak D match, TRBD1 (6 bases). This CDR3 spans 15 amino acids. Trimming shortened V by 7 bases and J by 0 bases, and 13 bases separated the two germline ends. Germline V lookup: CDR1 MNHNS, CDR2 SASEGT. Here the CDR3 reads CASIIRGGSNQPQHF. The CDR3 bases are TGTGCCAGCATCATCAGAGGGGGTAGCAATCAGCCCCAGCATTTT.

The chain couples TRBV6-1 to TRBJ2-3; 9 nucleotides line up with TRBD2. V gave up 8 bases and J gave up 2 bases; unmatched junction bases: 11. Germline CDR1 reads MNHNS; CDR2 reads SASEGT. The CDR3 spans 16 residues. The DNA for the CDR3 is TGTGCCAGCTCTAAGGGTAGCGGGGGAAACACAGATACGCAGTATTTT. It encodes CASSKGSGGNTDTQYF.

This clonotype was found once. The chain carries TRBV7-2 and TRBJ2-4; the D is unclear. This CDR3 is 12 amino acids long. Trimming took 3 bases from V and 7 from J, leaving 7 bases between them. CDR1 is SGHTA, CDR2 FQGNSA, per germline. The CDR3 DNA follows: TGTGCCAGCAGCTTCCCTGCGAACATTCAGTACTTC. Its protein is CASSFPANIQYF.

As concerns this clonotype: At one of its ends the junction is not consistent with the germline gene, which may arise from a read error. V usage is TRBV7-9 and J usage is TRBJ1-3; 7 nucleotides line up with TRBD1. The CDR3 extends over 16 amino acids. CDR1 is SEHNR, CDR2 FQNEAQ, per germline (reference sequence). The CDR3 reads CASSLGQTGFGNAIYF. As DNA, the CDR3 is TGTGCCAGCAGCTTAGGACAGACAGGGTTTGGAAACGCCATATATTTT.

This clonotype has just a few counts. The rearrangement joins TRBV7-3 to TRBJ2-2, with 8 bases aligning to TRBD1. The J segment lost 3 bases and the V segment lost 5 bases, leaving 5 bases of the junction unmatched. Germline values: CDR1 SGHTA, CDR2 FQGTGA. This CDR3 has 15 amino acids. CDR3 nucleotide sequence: TGTGCCAGCAGCCAGGACAGGGTGGACACCGGGGAGCTGTTTTTT. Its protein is CASSQDRVDTGELFF. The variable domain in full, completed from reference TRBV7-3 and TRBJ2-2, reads GAGVSQTPSNKVTEKGKYVELRCDPISGHTALYWYRQSLGQGPEFLIYFQGTGAADDSGLPNDRFFAVRPEGSVSTLKIQRTERGDSAVYLCASSQDRVDTGELFFGEGSRLTVL.